This T cell receptor beta chain was obtained from a study of graft-versus-host responses after intestinal transplantation (TCRdb year 2021). Turning to the overall study: The transplants that recipients got were multivisceral, liver-intestinal, or isolated intestinal. All recipients received anti-thymocyte globulin induction followed by maintenance tacrolimus and steroids for about three years. After intestinal transplantation, graft-versus-host and host-versus-graft alloreactive T cell clones in the graft, circulation and bone marrow were tracked using bulk TCR-beta CDR3 sequencing. To identify alloreactive clones, pre-transplant mixed lymphocyte reaction products were sequenced and compared with unstimulated pre-transplant donor and recipient T cells. A cohort of about two dozen intestinal transplant recipients, including one retransplant, was enrolled, and a few patients lacking pretransplant specimens were excluded. A peak of at least 4% donor T cells among recipient peripheral blood mononuclear cells was the definition used for donor T cell macrochimerism. Instead of going to the commercial service, samples from a few later patients were sequenced in-house on an Illumina MiSeq and processed with MiXCR. What the study reported, not specific to this receptor: The relatively low number and heterogeneity of intestinal transplant patients limited the conclusions. Patients with donor T cell macrochimerism had high GvH to HvG T cell clonal ratios in their allografts. Early after transplant, declines in HvG clones were associated with peak levels of circulating GvH clones. GvH clones turned up in recipient bone marrow, with some appearing earlier in ileal mucosa or blood, a pattern consistent with an intestinal mucosal origin.

Concerning this clone itself: Which antigen it targets is not known. There are no base qualities to consult, and no much larger clone falls within one base. At the DNA level, this CDR3 is encoded by other sequences in the same sample as well.

According to the study, the label for this sample's time point signals: cells obtained before transplantation from donor or recipient. CD3+CD4+ and CD3+CD8+ populations were FACS-sorted from unstimulated pre-transplant donor and recipient cells taken from spleen or lymph nodes. Trimming accounts for 1 base at V and 5 bases at J, while the number of junction bases matched to no gene is 7. In the germline V gene (reference sequence), CDR1 corresponds to SGHNT and CDR2 to YYREEE. Its CDR3 holds 15 amino acids, cysteine through phenylalanine. Only the CDR3 DNA stays, 45 bases, in frame from base 1. The library was prepared using the immunoSEQ multiplex PCR assay. For most patients, genomic DNA was isolated using the Qiagen DNeasy Blood and Tissue Kit and was shipped frozen to Adaptive Biotechnologies for TCR sequencing. Adaptive Biotechnologies carried out high-throughput TCR-beta CDR3 sequencing of genomic DNA for most patients. The paper's processing steps were these. TCR sequencing data for approximately 19 patients were retrieved from Adaptive's ImmunoSEQ software; a few other patients were processed with MiXCR and VDJtools. To correct CD4 versus CD8 sorting errors, sequences present in both subsets at a frequency ratio below 5:1 were removed. Because the origin of CDR3 nucleotide sequences shared between donor and recipient could not be assigned, those sequences were removed. At least 2-fold expansion over unstimulated cells and a minimum CFSE-low frequency of 0.002% (template counts) or 0.001% (read counts) were required for clones to be classified as alloreactive. Mappable clones were those detected in sequenced pre-transplant spleen, lymph node, or MLR CFSE-low populations of the donor or recipient. Cumulative frequency of alloreactive clones was calculated as a percentage of all sequences weighted by copy number. TCRdb took over this immuneACCESS table, retaining in-frame rearrangements with V and J assigned. Such tables are incomplete; in checked studies, under half of the missing clones stem from an unresolved V gene, and the remainder is unexplained. D and trimming come from the DNA, and the V and J calls and clone size come from that table. For this sample there are about 130,000 clones; nearly 95% appear just once. The top ten hold 0.19% of the sample.

This chain is built from TRBV5-4 and TRBJ2-5; 8 of the junction bases match TRBD1. The material sequenced was unstimulated CD4+ T cells sorted from spleen or lymph node cells, taken before intestinal transplant. This TCR came from a human donor who received an intestinal transplant. The DNA sequence is TGTGCCAGCAGCTTGAAGCAGGGGGCAGGGGAGACCCAGTACTTC. Translated, this gives CASSLKQGAGETQYF.